These T cell receptor beta chains were read from a single sample in a study of a mutant IDH1 vaccine in newly diagnosed glioma. These receptors' targets are unknown. The method was immunoSEQ multiplex PCR; TCRdb's version includes in-frame clones alone and lacks a portion of them. The sample records about 47,000 clones, 88% being singletons. Sample: PBMCs, taken from a glioma patient whose treatment included an IDH1 peptide vaccine. These receptors all come from a woman aged 40 to 55 with glioma. The conserved cysteine and the conserved F or W are not part of the CDR3 here.

v_call	j_call	cdr3_aa
TRBV10-3	TRBJ1-2	AISGGQGEYGYT
TRBV9	TRBJ2-1	ASSVRLAGQGYNEQF
TRBV5-1	TRBJ2-5	ASSFDRVETQY
TRBV7-9	TRBJ1-1	ASSSQGITEAF
TRBV13	TRBJ2-1	ASSPKPWPSRRSEQF
TRBV7-9	TRBJ1-1	ASSFIKPTEAF
TRBV2	TRBJ1-1	ASSEAKGHTEAF
TRBV7-9	TRBJ2-5	ASSRGLAGVETQY
TRBV30	TRBJ1-5	AWSHNRGLSQFSNQPQH
TRBV9	TRBJ1-2	ASSFAPGQGAYGYT
TRBV5-8	TRBJ2-5	ASSLATGLETQY
TRBV19	TRBJ2-2	ASSVRGGELF
TRBV6-5	TRBJ2-5	ASSPPGGVTQY
TRBV5-1	TRBJ2-7	ASSSEGDRAYEQY
TRBV10-3	TRBJ2-2	ASTGTPTGELF
TRBV15	TRBJ2-7	ATSRDETGGQYEQY
TRBV7-2	TRBJ2-7	ASSPSWDRGIEQY
TRBV6-5	TRBJ1-4	ASSAYGGPNEKLF
TRBV14	TRBJ1-2	ASSQDLGRGFGYT
TRBV10-3	TRBJ1-2	AISDPYRGSPYGYT
TRBV5-6	TRBJ2-3	ASSLARQGAETDTQY
TRBV6-6	TRBJ1-2	ASTPGRGYGYT
TRBV5-1	TRBJ2-1	ASSFSPRLGGVYNEQF
TRBV27	TRBJ1-1	ASRRLINTEAF
TRBV2	TRBJ2-1	ASSERGARSGNEQF
TRBV19	TRBJ1-2	ASKDRARYGYT
TRBV7-2	TRBJ1-1	ASSIQGARMNTEAF
TRBV10-3	TRBJ1-1	AINNRDRGNTEAF
TRBV9	TRBJ2-2	ASSVRAGGNTGELF
TRBV5-1	TRBJ2-1	ASRSGAVSSYNEQF
TRBV4-2	TRBJ2-7	ASSRSQGTYEQY
TRBV28	TRBJ2-7	ASSLAGGRYEQY
TRBV30	TRBJ1-2	AWTQGRDGGYT
TRBV7-2	TRBJ1-1	AYNGGTEAF
TRBV4-2	TRBJ2-7	ASSQDRSPTGISYEQY
TRBV5-4	TRBJ2-5	ASSAGPAEQETQY
TRBV5-1	TRBJ1-2	ASSLALDYGYT
TRBV25-1	TRBJ1-1	ASSANRGNTEAF
TRBV9	TRBJ2-5	ASSVEDGRARETQY
TRBV5-1	TRBJ2-1	ASSFTGGKQF
TRBV10-1	TRBJ1-5	ASSEGGLQPQH
TRBV19	TRBJ1-4	ASSKGQGSGPIREKLF
TRBV7-9	TRBJ1-1	ASSPWRGKTKNTEAF
TRBV6-1	TRBJ1-1	ASSEWGLGTEAF
TRBV5-5	TRBJ2-7	ASSIKGSGAFSYEQY
TRBV4-3	TRBJ2-7	ASSQGLGGSYEQY
TRBV7-2	TRBJ1-1	ASSVKDVFPREAF
TRBV13	TRBJ2-7	ASSLVSETGGYEQY
TRBV27	TRBJ2-5	ASSKGETQY
TRBV4-2	TRBJ2-3	ASSLPTVLSTDTQY
TRBV5-6	TRBJ2-3	ASSLFEQGGTDTQY